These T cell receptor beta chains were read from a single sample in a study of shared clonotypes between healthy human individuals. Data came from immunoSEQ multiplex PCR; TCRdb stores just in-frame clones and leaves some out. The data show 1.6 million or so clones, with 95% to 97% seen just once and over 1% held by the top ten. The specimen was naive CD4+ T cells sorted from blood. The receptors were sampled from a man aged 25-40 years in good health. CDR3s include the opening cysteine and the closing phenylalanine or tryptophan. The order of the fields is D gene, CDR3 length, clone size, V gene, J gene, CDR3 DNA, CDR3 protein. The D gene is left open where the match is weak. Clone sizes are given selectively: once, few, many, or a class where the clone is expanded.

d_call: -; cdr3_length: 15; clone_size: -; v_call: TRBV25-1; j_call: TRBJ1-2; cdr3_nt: TGTGCCAGCAGTGAAGGGCAGGGAAGGTTTGATGGCTACACCTTC; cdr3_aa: CASSEGQGRFDGYTF
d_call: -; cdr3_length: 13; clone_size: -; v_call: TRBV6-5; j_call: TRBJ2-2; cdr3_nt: TGTGCCAGCGGGATTGCAAGAACCGGGGAGCTGTTTTTT; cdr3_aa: CASGIARTGELFF
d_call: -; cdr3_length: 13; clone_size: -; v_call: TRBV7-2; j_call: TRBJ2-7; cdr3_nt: TGTGCCAGCAGCTTCCTAATCTCCTACGAGCAGTACTTC; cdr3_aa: CASSFLISYEQYF
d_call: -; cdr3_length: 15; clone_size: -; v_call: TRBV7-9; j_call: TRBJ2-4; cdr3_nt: TGTGCCAGCAGCTTCGCCAGTCAAGCCAAAAACATTCAGTACTTC; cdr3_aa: CASSFASQAKNIQYF
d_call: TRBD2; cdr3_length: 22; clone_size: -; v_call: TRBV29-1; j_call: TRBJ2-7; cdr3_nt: TGCAGCGCCGAGACAAACGTGACGGGATTCGTTGGTAGCGGGAGAGATTCCTACGAGCAGTACTTC; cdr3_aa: CSAETNVTGFVGSGRDSYEQYF
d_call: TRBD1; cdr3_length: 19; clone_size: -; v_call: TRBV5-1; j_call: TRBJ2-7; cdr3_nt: TGCGCCAGCAGCACTGGAATTCCCGGCAGACAGGGGGTTTCCTACGAGCAGTACTTC; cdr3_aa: CASSTGIPGRQGVSYEQYF
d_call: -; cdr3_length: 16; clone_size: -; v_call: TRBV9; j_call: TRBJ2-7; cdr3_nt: TGTGCCAGCAGCGTAGCTGCAGGGGCGAGCTCCTACGAGCAGTACTTC; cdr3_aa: CASSVAAGASSYEQYF
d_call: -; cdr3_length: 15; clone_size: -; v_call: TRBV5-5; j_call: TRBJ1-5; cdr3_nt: TGTGCCAGCAGCGGGGGTCCAAATCTTAATCAGCCCCAGCATTTT; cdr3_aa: CASSGGPNLNQPQHF
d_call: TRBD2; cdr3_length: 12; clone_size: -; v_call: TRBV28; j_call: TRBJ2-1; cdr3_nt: TGTGCGGCGGGAGGCAGAAACAATGAGCAGTTCTTC; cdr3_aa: CAAGGRNNEQFF
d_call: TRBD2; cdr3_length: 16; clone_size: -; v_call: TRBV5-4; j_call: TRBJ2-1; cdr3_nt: TGTGCCAGCAGCCGACCCGGGACTAGCGGCTACAATGAGCAGTTCTTC; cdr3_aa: CASSRPGTSGYNEQFF
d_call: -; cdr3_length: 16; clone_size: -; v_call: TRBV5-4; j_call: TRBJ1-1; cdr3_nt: TGTGCCAGCAGCTTGGGCGGGGCAGGGGCCAACACTGAAGCTTTCTTT; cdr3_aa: CASSLGGAGANTEAFF
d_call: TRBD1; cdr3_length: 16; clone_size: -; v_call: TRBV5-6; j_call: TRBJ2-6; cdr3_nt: TGTGCCAGCAGCGGAACGACAGGGGCTGGGGCCAACGTCCTGACTTTC; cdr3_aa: CASSGTTGAGANVLTF
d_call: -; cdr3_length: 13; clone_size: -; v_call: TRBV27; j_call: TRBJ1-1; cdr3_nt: TGTGCCAGCAGTTTAGGAGGGGGCACTGAAGCTTTCTTT; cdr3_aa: CASSLGGGTEAFF
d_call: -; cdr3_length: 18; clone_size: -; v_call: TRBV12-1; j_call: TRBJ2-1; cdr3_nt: TGTGCCAGCAGCTCCGTTAGCCGCATTCGCGGGGGAAACAATGAGCAGTTCTTC; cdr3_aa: CASSSVSRIRGGNNEQFF
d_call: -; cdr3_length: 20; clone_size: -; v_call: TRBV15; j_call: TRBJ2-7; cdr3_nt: TGTGCCACCAGCCCAGGCCCTGGGCAGCCACAATACACAATCTCCTACGAGCAGTACTTC; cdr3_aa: CATSPGPGQPQYTISYEQYF
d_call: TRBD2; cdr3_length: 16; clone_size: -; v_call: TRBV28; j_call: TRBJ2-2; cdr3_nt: TGTGCCAGCACTCTAGCGGGATCGAACACCGCCGGGGAGCTGTTTTTT; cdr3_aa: CASTLAGSNTAGELFF
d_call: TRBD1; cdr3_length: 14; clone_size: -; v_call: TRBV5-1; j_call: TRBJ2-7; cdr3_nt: TGCGCCAGCAGGGCCGGGACAGGGGCCGACGAGCAGTACTTC; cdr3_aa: CASRAGTGADEQYF
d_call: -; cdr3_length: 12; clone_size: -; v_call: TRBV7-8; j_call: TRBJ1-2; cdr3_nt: TGTGCCAGCAGCTTAAGGGAGCACGGCTACACCTTC; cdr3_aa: CASSLREHGYTF
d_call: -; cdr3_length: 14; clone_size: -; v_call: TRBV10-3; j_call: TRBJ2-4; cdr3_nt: TGTGCCATCAGTGACCCTGGGGAAGTAAACATTCAGTACTTC; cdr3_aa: CAISDPGEVNIQYF
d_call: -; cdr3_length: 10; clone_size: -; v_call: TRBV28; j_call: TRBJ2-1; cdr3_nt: TGTGCCAGCAGTTTCGTCGAGCAGTTCTTC; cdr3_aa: CASSFVEQFF
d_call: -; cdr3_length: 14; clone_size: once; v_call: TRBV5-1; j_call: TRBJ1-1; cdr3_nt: TGCGCCAGCAGCGGGCTTAGGGGCCGCACTGAAGCTTTCTTT; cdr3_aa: CASSGLRGRTEAFF
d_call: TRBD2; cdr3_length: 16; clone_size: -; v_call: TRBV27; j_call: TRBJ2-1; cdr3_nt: TGTGCCAGCAGTTTCTGGACTAGCGGGAGTTCGAATGAGCAGTTCTTC; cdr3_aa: CASSFWTSGSSNEQFF
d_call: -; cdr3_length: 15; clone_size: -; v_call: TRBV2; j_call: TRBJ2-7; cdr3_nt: TGTGCCAGCAAAGGAGGGGGGTCTGGCTTCTACGAGCAGTACTTC; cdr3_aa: CASKGGGSGFYEQYF
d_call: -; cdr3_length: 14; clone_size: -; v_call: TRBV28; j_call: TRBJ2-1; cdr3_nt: TGTGCCAGCAGTCGTTCGGACAGATACAATGAGCAGTTCTTC; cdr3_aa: CASSRSDRYNEQFF
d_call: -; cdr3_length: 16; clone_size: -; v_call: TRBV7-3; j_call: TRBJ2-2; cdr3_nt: TGTGCCAGCAGCTCACCTGGGGGCCAGGGCACCGGGGAGCTGTTTTTT; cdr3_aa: CASSSPGGQGTGELFF
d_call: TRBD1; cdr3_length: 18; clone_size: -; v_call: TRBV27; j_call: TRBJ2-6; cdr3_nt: TGTGCCAGCAGTCAGCGGACAGGGGGGCATCCTGGGGCCAACGTCCTGACTTTC; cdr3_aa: CASSQRTGGHPGANVLTF
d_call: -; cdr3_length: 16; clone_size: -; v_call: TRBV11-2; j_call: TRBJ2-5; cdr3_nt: TGTGCCAGCAGCTACGGCACTACCATCCACAGGGAGACCCAGTACTTC; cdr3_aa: CASSYGTTIHRETQYF
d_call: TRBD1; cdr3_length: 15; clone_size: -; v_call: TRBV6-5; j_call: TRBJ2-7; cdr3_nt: TGTGCCAGCAGTTACTCGTTGACAGGGGCCTACGAGCAGTACTTC; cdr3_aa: CASSYSLTGAYEQYF
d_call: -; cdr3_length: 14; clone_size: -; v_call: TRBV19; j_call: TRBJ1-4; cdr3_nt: TGTGCCAGTAGTACGACAAGTGATGGGGAAAAACTGTTTTTT; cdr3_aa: CASSTTSDGEKLFF
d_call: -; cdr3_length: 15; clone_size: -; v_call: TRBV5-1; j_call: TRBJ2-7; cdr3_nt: TGCGCCAGCAGCTTGGGTGTGACAGGTGCGTACGAGCAGTACTTC; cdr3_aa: CASSLGVTGAYEQYF
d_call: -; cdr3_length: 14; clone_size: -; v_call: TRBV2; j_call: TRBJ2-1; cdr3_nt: TGTGCCAGCAGTGTTAACAGGGCGGACAATGAGCAGTTCTTC; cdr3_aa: CASSVNRADNEQFF
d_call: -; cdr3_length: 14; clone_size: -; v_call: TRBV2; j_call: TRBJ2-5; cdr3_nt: TGTGCCAGCAGTGTTAACAGGGCCCAAGAGACCCAGTACTTC; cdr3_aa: CASSVNRAQETQYF
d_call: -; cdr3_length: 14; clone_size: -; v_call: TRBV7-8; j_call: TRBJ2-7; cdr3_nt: TGTGCCAGCAGCCGCACTACAGGGAACCACGAGCAGTACTTC; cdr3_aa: CASSRTTGNHEQYF
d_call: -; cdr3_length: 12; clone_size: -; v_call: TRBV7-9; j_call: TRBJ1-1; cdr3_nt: TGTGCCAGCAGCGCTAGGACCGATGAAGCTTTCTTT; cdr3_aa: CASSARTDEAFF
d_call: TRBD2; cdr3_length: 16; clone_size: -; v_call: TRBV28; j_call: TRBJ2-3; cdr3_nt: TGTGCCAGCAGGACTAGCGGGAGGGCGGGGGGAGATACGCAGTATTTT; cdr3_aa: CASRTSGRAGGDTQYF
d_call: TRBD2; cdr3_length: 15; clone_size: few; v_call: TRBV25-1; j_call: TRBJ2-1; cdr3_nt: TGTGCCAGCAGTGAAAGCGGGAGGGCCTACAATGAGCAGTTCTTC; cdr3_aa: CASSESGRAYNEQFF
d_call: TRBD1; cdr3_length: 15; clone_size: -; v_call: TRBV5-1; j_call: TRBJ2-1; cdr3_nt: TGCGCCAGCAGCTCCGGGGACAGGGGGCCCATGGAGCAGTTCTTC; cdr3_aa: CASSSGDRGPMEQFF
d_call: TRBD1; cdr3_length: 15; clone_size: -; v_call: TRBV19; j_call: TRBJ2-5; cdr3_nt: TGTGCCAGTAGTACCGGGACAGGGGGACGAGAGACCCAGTACTTC; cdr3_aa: CASSTGTGGRETQYF
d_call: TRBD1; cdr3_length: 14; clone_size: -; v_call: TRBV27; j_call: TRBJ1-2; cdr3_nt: TGTGCCAGCAGTTCTATAGACAGGGCCGTGGGCTACACCTTC; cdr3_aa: CASSSIDRAVGYTF
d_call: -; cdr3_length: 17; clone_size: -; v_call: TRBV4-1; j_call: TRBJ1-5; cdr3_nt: TGCGCCAGCAGCCAACTCCTGGCGGGTCCAACGCGGCAGCCCCAGCATTTT; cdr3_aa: CASSQLLAGPTRQPQHF
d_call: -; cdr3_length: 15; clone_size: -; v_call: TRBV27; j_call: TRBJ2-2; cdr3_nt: TGTGCCAGCATGGAATTTCTACATGGCACCGGGGAGCTGTTTTTT; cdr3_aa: CASMEFLHGTGELFF
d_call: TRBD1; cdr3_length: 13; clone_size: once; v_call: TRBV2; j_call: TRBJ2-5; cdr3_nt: TGTGCCAGCAGACAGACAGGGGCAGAGACCCAGTACTTC; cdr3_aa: CASRQTGAETQYF
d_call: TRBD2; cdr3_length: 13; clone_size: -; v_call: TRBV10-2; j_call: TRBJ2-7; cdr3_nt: TGCGCCAGCAGTGGGGAGGGATCCTACGAGCAGTACTTC; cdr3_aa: CASSGEGSYEQYF
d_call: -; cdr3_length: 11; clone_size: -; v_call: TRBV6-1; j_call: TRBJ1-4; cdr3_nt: TGTGCCAGCAGTTTAACTGAAAAACTGTTTTTT; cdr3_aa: CASSLTEKLFF
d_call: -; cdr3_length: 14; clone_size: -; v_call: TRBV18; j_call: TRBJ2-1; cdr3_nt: TGTGCCAGCTCACCACCTAGCAGTGTCCATGAGCAGTTCTTC; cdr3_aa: CASSPPSSVHEQFF
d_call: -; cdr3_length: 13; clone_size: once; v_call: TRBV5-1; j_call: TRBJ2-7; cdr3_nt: TGCGCCAGCAGCTTGAGCCCCCTGGGCGAGCAGTACTTC; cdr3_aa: CASSLSPLGEQYF
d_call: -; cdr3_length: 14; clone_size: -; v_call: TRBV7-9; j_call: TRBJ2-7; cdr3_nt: TGTGCCAGCAGCAAGGGGGGCGGGAGATACGAGCAGTACTTC; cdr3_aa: CASSKGGGRYEQYF
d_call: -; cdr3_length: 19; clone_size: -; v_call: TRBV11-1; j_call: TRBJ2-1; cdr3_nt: TGTGCCAGCACTTGGGCAACCTTGGTCGAAAGTAGCTCCTACAATGAGCAGTTCTTC; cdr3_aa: CASTWATLVESSSYNEQFF
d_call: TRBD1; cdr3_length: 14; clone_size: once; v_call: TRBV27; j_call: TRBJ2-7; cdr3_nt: TGTGCCAGCAAACTAGGGGACAGGGTCTACGAGCAGTACTTC; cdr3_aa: CASKLGDRVYEQYF
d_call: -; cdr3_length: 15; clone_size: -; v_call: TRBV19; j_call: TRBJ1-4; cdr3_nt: TGTGCCAGTAGTATCCAGGGAGCTCGGGGTGAAAAACTGTTTTTT; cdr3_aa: CASSIQGARGEKLFF
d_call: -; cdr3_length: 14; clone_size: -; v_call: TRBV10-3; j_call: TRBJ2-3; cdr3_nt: TGTGCCATCAGTGATTCGCTATTCCCAGATACGCAGTATTTT; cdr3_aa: CAISDSLFPDTQYF
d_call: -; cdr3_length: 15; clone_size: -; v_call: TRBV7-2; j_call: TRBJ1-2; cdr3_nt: TGTGCCAGCAGCTTAGCAGGGTTCGCTAACTATGGCTACACCTTC; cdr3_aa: CASSLAGFANYGYTF
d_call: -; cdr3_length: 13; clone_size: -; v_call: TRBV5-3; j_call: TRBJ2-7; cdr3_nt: TGTGCCAGAAGCGAAGAGTCCTGGGGTGAGCAGTACTTC; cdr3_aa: CARSEESWGEQYF
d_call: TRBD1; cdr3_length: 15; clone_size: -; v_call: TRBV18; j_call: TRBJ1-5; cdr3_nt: TGTGCCAGCTCATTGGGAGGGGGCGTCGGCCAGCCCCAGCATTTT; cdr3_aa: CASSLGGGVGQPQHF
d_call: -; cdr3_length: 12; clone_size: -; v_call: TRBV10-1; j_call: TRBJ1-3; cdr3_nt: TGCGCCAGCAGTGATGCCCAGAACACCATATATTTT; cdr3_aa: CASSDAQNTIYF
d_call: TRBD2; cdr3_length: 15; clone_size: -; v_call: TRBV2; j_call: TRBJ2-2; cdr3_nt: TGTGCCAGCAGTGATAGGACTAGCGTTACCGGGGAGCTGTTTTTT; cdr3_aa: CASSDRTSVTGELFF
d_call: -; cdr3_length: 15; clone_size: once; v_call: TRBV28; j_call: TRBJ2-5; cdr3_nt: TGTGCCAGCAGTTTGGGAAGGGGCGAGCAAGAGACCCAGTACTTC; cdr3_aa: CASSLGRGEQETQYF
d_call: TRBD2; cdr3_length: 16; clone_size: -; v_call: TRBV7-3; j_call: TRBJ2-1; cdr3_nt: TGTGCCAGCAGCTCCCCGACTAGCGGAGGTCCCAATGAGCAGTTCTTC; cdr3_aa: CASSSPTSGGPNEQFF
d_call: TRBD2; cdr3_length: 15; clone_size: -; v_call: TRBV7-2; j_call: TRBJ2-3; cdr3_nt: TGTGCCAGCAGCTTTCTAGCGGGAGACCCGGGCGGCGCCGATTTT; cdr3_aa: CASSFLAGDPGGADF
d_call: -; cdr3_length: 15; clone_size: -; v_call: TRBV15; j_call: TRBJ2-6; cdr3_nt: TGTGCCACCAGCAGAGGCGGCTCTGGGGCCAACGTCCTGACTTTC; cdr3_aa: CATSRGGSGANVLTF